These 26 T cell receptor beta chains were all obtained from the same sample, sequenced in a study of control samples from healthy donors and cancer patients. Some clones are missing from TCRdb's copy, which holds only in-frame ones; the method was immunoSEQ multiplex PCR. The data contain approximately 160,000 clones, 80% to 95% of them singletons. The sequencing sample was made of blood. These receptors were taken from a middle-aged woman in good health.

The DNA of the CDR3 is TGTGCCAGCAGCCCTAACAGGGATGGCTCACCCCTCCACTTT. Translating gives CASSPNRDGSPLHF. The chain employs TRBV3-1 (or the pseudogene TRBV3-2) and TRBJ1-6, with D maybe TRBD1 (6 bases). V lost 4 bases and J 10 bases, leaving 14 bases between the germline ends. Per germline, CDR1 LGHDT and CDR2 YNNKEL (reference sequence). CDR3 size: 14 residues.

A note on this clone: The sample contains more than one DNA sequence encoding this CDR3. This chain links TRBV3-1 (or the pseudogene TRBV3-2) with TRBJ2-5; 9 positions agree with TRBD2. CDR1 is LGHDT, CDR2 YNNKEL, per germline (reference sequence). This CDR3 spans 15 amino acids. V was pared by 2 bases and J by 6 bases, with 7 bases of the junction left unmatched. The CDR3 protein is CASSQLAGGEKTQYF. CDR3 bases: TGTGCCAGCAGCCAACTGGCGGGGGGGGAAAAGACCCAGTACTTC.

About this clone itself: Other DNA sequences within the sample encode an identical CDR3. The chain is built from TRBV5-1 and TRBJ2-3; D is possibly TRBD2 (5 bases). The CDR3 is 13 residues long. V was pared by 10 bases and J by 0 bases, with 12 bases between. Looked up from germline, CDR1 is SGHRS and CDR2 is YFSETQ. CDR3 DNA sequence: TGCGCCTCCCGGACGGGGAGCACAGATACGCAGTATTTT. Amino acid sequence: CASRTGSTDTQYF.

This chain joins TRBV12-1 and TRBJ1-1; TRBD1, the table's D call, lacks a check against the DNA. TRBV12-1 constitutes a pseudogene. CDR3 length equals 19 residues. CDR3 loop: CASSQTTTSDRAMNTEAFF. The CDR3 nucleotides are TGTGCCAGCAGCCAAACGACAACCTCGGACAGAGCCATGAACACTGAAGCTTTCTTT.

The chain employs TRBV5-1 and TRBJ1-1, with 8 nucleotides matching TRBD1. J was trimmed by 1 base and V by 4 bases; bases with no gene match: 9. The germline V gene encodes CDR1 SGHRS and CDR2 YFSETQ. This CDR3 has 16 residues. This chain's CDR3 is CASSRTGGGWNTEAFF. For the CDR3, the DNA is TGCGCCAGCAGCAGAACAGGGGGAGGCTGGAACACTGAAGCTTTCTTT.

The chain carries TRBV3-1 (or the pseudogene TRBV3-2) and TRBJ1-3; perhaps TRBD1 as D (6 bases). The CDR3 has 15 amino acids. The V gene lost 0 bases and the J gene lost 4 bases, with 10 bases spanning the gap. Germline lookup yields CDR1 LGHDT and CDR2 YNNKEL (reference sequence). In DNA, the CDR3 is TGTGCCAGCAGCCAAGATACAGGGAGCGGAAACACCATATATTTT. Its protein is CASSQDTGSGNTIYF.

This clone appeared once. The chain uses TRBV6-5 and TRBJ1-2; D gene ambiguous. Germline values: CDR1 MNHEY, CDR2 SVGAGI. The CDR3 loop spans 15 amino acids. The V end lost 8 bases, the J end lost 8 bases, and 24 bases lay between the germline ends. This CDR3 reads CASSDTLTQPWGYTF. CDR3 nucleotide sequence: TGTGCCAGCTCAGACACCTTGACTCAACCTTGGGGCTACACCTTC.

This clone was counted once. The V call is TRBV10-2, the J call TRBJ1-4; 12 bases line up with TRBD1. J gave up 6 bases and V 7 bases, and 9 bases lay outside the gene matches. This CDR3 comprises 16 residues. In germline, CDR1 is WSHSY, CDR2 SAAADI. CDR3 amino acids: CASTPGQGASHEKLFF. The CDR3 DNA is TGCGCCAGCACACCGGGACAGGGGGCCTCTCATGAAAAACTGTTTTTT.

The chain combines TRBV19 with TRBJ2-3, with D possibly matching TRBD2 (5 bases). The V and J ends lost 4 bases and 2 bases respectively, with 13 bases between them. The length of the CDR3 is 15 residues. Germline V gene lookup returns CDR1 LNHDA and CDR2 SQIVND (reference sequence). The CDR3 spells CASSTEERFTDTQYF. CDR3 DNA sequence: TGTGCCAGTAGTACGGAAGAGCGGTTCACAGATACGCAGTATTTT.

This clone showed up just once. The chain has TRBV5-1 and TRBJ1-2; D remains ambiguous. The V and J ends lost 4 bases and 8 bases respectively, with 18 bases between them. CDR1 and CDR2 from the germline V gene are SGHRS and YFSETQ. This CDR3 is 14 amino acids long. CDR3 sequence reads: CASSPVEGGQGYTF. The CDR3 bases are TGCGCCAGCAGCCCGGTGGAGGGAGGGCAGGGCTACACCTTC.

The gene calls are TRBV5-1 and TRBJ1-1; D is unclear. From germline, CDR1 is SGHRS and CDR2 YFSETQ. The CDR3 has 15 amino acids. Between the trimmed V and J ends, which lost 3 bases and 2 bases, there was a span of 14 bases. This chain's CDR3 is CASSSGGVANTEAFF. CDR3 bases: TGCGCCAGCAGCTCGGGCGGGGTAGCTAACACTGAAGCTTTCTTT.

This clone was observed a single time. Other DNA variants within this sample encode the same CDR3. This sequence joins TRBV12-5 and TRBJ1-5, with a possible D match to TRBD1 (5 bases). Germline assignment: CDR1 LGHNT and CDR2 FRNRAP. This CDR3 contains 14 residues. The V end lost 1 base, the J end lost 4 bases, and 8 bases lay between the germline ends. Here the CDR3 reads CASGLGGGNQPQHF. The DNA for the CDR3 is TGTGCTAGTGGTTTGGGGGGGGGTAATCAGCCCCAGCATTTT.

This sequence joins TRBV5-4 and TRBJ1-1; D remains unclear. Germline CDR1 is SGHNT and CDR2 is YYREEE (reference sequence). The CDR3 has 13 amino acids. The V end was cut by 1 base, the J end by 2 bases, with 6 bases between. CDR3 DNA: TGTGCCAGCAGCTTGCAGCGAAACACTGAAGCTTTCTTT. It yields the protein CASSLQRNTEAFF.

The rearrangement uses TRBV5-1 and TRBJ2-2; 7 bases are shared with TRBD1. The trim removed 3 bases at V and 7 bases at J, leaving 12 bases unmatched. Germline V lookup: CDR1 SGHRS, CDR2 YFSETQ. This CDR3 has 16 residues. The CDR3 bases are TGCGCCAGCAGCTCGTCCTACAGGGGCCGGGACGGGGAGCTGTTTTTT. Translated, it gives CASSSSYRGRDGELFF.

This rearrangement joins TRBV9 to TRBJ1-1, with D tentatively TRBD1 (5 bases). The CDR3 has 14 amino acids. Germline assignment: CDR1 SGDLS and CDR2 YYNGEE. The V gene lost 0 bases and the J gene lost 2 bases, with 8 bases spanning the gap. The CDR3 coding sequence is TGTGCCAGCAGCGTAGAGGGACTTAACACTGAAGCTTTCTTT. It encodes CASSVEGLNTEAFF.

The J gene is TRBJ2-1, the V gene TRBV19; perhaps D is TRBD1 or TRBD2 (5 bases each). CDR1 and CDR2 (germline): LNHDA, SQIVND (reference sequence). V shed 4 bases and J shed 8 bases, with 15 bases lying between them. This CDR3 comprises 14 residues. This CDR3 reads CASSNRGRGDEQFF. In nucleotides, the CDR3 is TGTGCCAGTAGTAATCGGGGTCGAGGGGATGAGCAGTTCTTC. The complete variable domain, with remaining parts taken from reference TRBV19 and TRBJ2-1, reads DGGITQSPKYLFRKEGQNVTLSCEQNLNHDAMYWYRQDPGQGLRLIYYSQIVNDFQKGDIAEGYSVSREKKESFPLTVTSAQKNPTAFYLCASSNRGRGDEQFFGPGTRLTVL.

This sequence joins TRBV4-2 and TRBJ2-3; D not resolved. The germline V and J ends were trimmed by 0 bases and 5 bases, with 3 bases remaining between them. CDR1 and CDR2 (germline): LGHNA, YNFKEQ. The CDR3 consists of 12 residues. CDR3 sequence reads: CASSQDGDTQYF. DNA for the CDR3: TGTGCCAGCAGCCAAGACGGAGATACGCAGTATTTT.

The gene calls are TRBV2 and TRBJ1-1; TRBD1 is a possible D gene (6 bases). The CDR3 has 14 amino acids. The germline gives CDR1 SNHLY, CDR2 FYNNEI. Trimming removed 1 base at V and 6 bases at J, with 12 bases between. CDR3 bases: TGTGCCAGCAGTGAAGGGAGTAGGACAGCTGAAGCTTTCTTT. It translates to CASSEGSRTAEAFF. Looking up the rest from reference TRBV2 and TRBJ1-1 gives the full variable domain: EPEVTQTPSHQVTQMGQEVILRCVPISNHLYFYWYRQILGQKVEFLVSFYNNEISEKSEIFDDQFSVERPDGSNFTLKIRSTKLEDSAMYFCASSEGSRTAEAFFGQGTRLTVV.

This chain links TRBV6-5 with TRBJ2-7; TRBD1 aligns across 9 bases. The V segment lost 6 bases and the J segment 4 bases; nucleotides outside the gene matches: 7. The CDR3 sequence is 14 residues long. The germline gives CDR1 MNHEY, CDR2 SVGAGI. The CDR3 DNA reads TGTGCCAGCAGGATCGGACAGGGGAGGTACGAGCAGTACTTC. This translates into CASRIGQGRYEQYF.

The CDR3 nucleotides are TGTGCCAGCAAAGGCCTCGGGGGCAATCAGCCCCAGCATTTT. Translated, it gives CASKGLGGNQPQHF. V is TRBV27 and J is TRBJ1-5; D is ambiguous. Germline-derived CDR1 and CDR2 are MNHEY and SMNVEV (reference sequence). The CDR3 has 14 residues. The ends were cut back, 7 bases at V and 2 bases at J, with 12 bases in the middle.

The V call is TRBV12-3 or TRBV12-4, the J call TRBJ1-5, with TRBD1 identical over 7 bases. Trimming took 5 bases from V and 11 from J; bases not matched to a gene: 3. The CDR3 extends over 11 amino acids. CDR3 amino acids: CASSIGTAQHF. CDR3 nucleotides: TGTGCCAGCAGTATAGGGACAGCCCAGCATTTT.

The chain employs TRBV25-1 and TRBJ1-2; no definite D call. CDR3 size: 14 residues. Trimming removed 3 bases from V and 3 bases from J, with 11 bases in between. Germline CDR1 is MGHDK and CDR2 is SYGVNS. CDR3 in DNA: TGTGCCAGCAGTGAGGGAACAGCTGACTATGGCTACACCTTC. Protein: CASSEGTADYGYTF.

CDR3 DNA: TGCGCCAGCAGCCCCGCGGGGGGCGAGCAGTACTTC. This encodes CASSPAGGEQYF. The V gene is TRBV5-1, the J gene TRBJ2-7, with 8 bases aligning to TRBD2. The ends lost 4 bases at V and 6 bases at J; junction bases unmatched: 3. Germline values: CDR1 SGHRS, CDR2 YFSETQ. The CDR3 is 12 amino acids.

The CDR3 loop is CASSLDRGLGYTF. The CDR3 nucleotides read TGTGCCAGCAGCTTAGACAGGGGGCTGGGCTACACCTTC. This rearrangement joins TRBV7-8 to TRBJ1-2; 9 positions match TRBD1. The CDR3 has 13 residues. The V segment lost 1 base and the J segment 8 bases; nucleotides outside the gene matches: 2. Germline V gene sequence: CDR1 SGHVS, CDR2 FQNEAQ.

This clone was detected only once. The V gene is TRBV19, the J gene TRBJ1-5, with D unclear. Per germline, CDR1 LNHDA and CDR2 SQIVND (reference sequence). V lost 7 bases and J 7 bases, leaving 5 bases between the germline ends. This CDR3 has 10 residues. CDR3 DNA: TGTGCCAGTAAGGCCCAGCCCCAGCATTTT. Protein: CASKAQPQHF.

The J gene is TRBJ1-5, the V gene TRBV2, with 11 bases fitting TRBD1. Germline trimming cut 3 bases from V and 5 bases from J; bases unmatched to any gene: 3. From germline, CDR1 is SNHLY and CDR2 FYNNEI. This CDR3 comprises 15 residues. The CDR3 protein is CASSDRTGGDQPQHF. CDR3 sequence (DNA): TGTGCCAGCAGTGATCGGACAGGGGGCGATCAGCCCCAGCATTTT.